A selection of T cell receptor beta chains follows, all from one sample in a study of blood T cells in healthy people across ages. TCRdb re-analysed the 5' RACE reads in MiXCR, keeping a single row per CDR3 protein. The sample carries around 650,000 distinct CDR3 sequences, over 40% recorded once. The sample consisted of blood. The source of these receptors is a man at least 80 years old in good health. CDR3s include the opening cysteine and the closing phenylalanine or tryptophan. D genes are given only for firm matches. Only some rows state a clone size, as once, few, many or a class for expanded clones.

size,J,D,V,DNA,CDR3
-,TRBJ1-1,TRBD1,TRBV30,TGTGCCTGGGCCGGACAGGGGGCGACTGAAGCTTTCTTT,CAWAGQGATEAFF
-,TRBJ2-7,TRBD2,TRBV19,TGTGCCACCTACTTCTCTAGCGGGAGTTACGAGCAGTACTTC,CATYFSSGSYEQYF
-,TRBJ1-2,TRBD1,TRBV6-2/TRBV6-3,TGTGCCAGCACCAGGGGACAGGGTGTCCCTGGGCCCTATGGCTACACCTTC,CASTRGQGVPGPYGYTF
few,TRBJ2-1,-,TRBV6-2/TRBV6-3,TGTGCCAGCAGTTACGGGCCTGGGGCCCTCGGGAATGAGCAGTTCTTC,CASSYGPGALGNEQFF
few,TRBJ2-1,TRBD2,TRBV7-6,TGTGCCAGCAGTCGTCCCGGGACACCGACTAGCGGGAGGATGAATGAGCAGTTCTTC,CASSRPGTPTSGRMNEQFF
-,TRBJ2-5,-,TRBV6-6,TGTGCCAGCACCCTAGACAGAATCGAAGAGACCCAGTACTTC,CASTLDRIEETQYF
few,TRBJ2-5,-,TRBV7-2,TGTGCCAGCAGCTTAGCGCCTTCCGACCAAGAGACCCAGTACTTC,CASSLAPSDQETQYF
-,TRBJ2-1,-,TRBV7-2,TGTGCCAGCAGCTTAACGGCAGCTAACTACAATGAGCAGTTCTTC,CASSLTAANYNEQFF
-,TRBJ2-7,-,TRBV5-1,TGCGCCAGCATCTTTCCGAGGGGCGAGCAGTACTTC,CASIFPRGEQYF
-,TRBJ2-1,-,TRBV20-1,TGCAGTGCTATGCGGGGTTCCTACAATGAGCAGTTCTTC,CSAMRGSYNEQFF
-,TRBJ2-5,-,TRBV6-5,TGTGCCAGCAGTAAAAGGGGGACAAGGACCCAAGAGACCCAGTACTTC,CASSKRGTRTQETQYF
few,TRBJ2-5,TRBD2,TRBV20-1,TGCAGTGCTAGAGATGGAAGAACTAGCGTTTGGACCCAGTACTTC,CSARDGRTSVWTQYF
-,TRBJ1-1,-,TRBV29-1,TGCAGCGGCCGGGGGGGAGGGACTGAAGCTTTCTTT,CSGRGGGTEAFF
few,TRBJ1-1,-,TRBV9,TGTGCCAGCAGCAGATCTTGGGGTTTGAACACTGAAGCTTTCTTT,CASSRSWGLNTEAFF
-,TRBJ2-3,TRBD2,TRBV20-1,TGCAGTGCTAGTGAAATCGGGGGGGGATCCAATACGCAGTATTTT,CSASEIGGGSNTQYF
-,TRBJ1-2,-,TRBV3-1,TGTGCCAGCAGCCAAGCAGGGGAGGGTGGCTACACCTTC,CASSQAGEGGYTF
-,TRBJ2-5,-,TRBV18,TGTGCCAGCCCACCCTGGGGGACACCGGGGGAGACCCAGTACTTC,CASPPWGTPGETQYF
few,TRBJ1-2,-,TRBV4-1,TGCGCCAGCAGCCCCGGAGAAACGGATAACTATGGCTACACCTTC,CASSPGETDNYGYTF
-,TRBJ2-3,TRBD2,TRBV7-2,TGTGCCAGCAACCTCCCATCTAGCGGAAGCACAGATACGCAGTATTTT,CASNLPSSGSTDTQYF
-,TRBJ1-5,-,TRBV4-3,TGCGCCAGCAGCCAACAGGGATTGGACAATCAGCCCCAGCATTTT,CASSQQGLDNQPQHF
-,TRBJ2-5,-,TRBV20-1,TGCAGTGCTAGGAACAGAGGGACCCAGTACTTC,CSARNRGTQYF
many,TRBJ2-5,-,TRBV14,TGTGCCAGCAGCCCTCGATCGACAGGGAGGGAGACCCAGTACTTC,CASSPRSTGRETQYF
once,TRBJ2-1,-,TRBV6-5,TGTGCCAGCAGTTACTCGAGTAGCGTCCGCTCCTACAATGAGCAGTTCTTC,CASSYSSSVRSYNEQFF
-,TRBJ1-1,TRBD1,TRBV5-1,TGCGCCAGCAGCCCGGGGGACAGGGGAAAGACTGAAGCTTTCTTT,CASSPGDRGKTEAFF
few,TRBJ2-1,-,TRBV20-1,TGCAGTGCGTCCGGAATGGGGGGCTCAAACGTGGAGCAGTTCTTC,CSASGMGGSNVEQFF
-,TRBJ2-1,-,TRBV6-1,TGTGCCAGCATAACAGCCTCCTACAATGAGCAGTTCTTC,CASITASYNEQFF
-,TRBJ1-1,-,TRBV20-1,TGCAGTGCTAGGGGCGGGACGACGAACACTGAAGCTTTCTTT,CSARGGTTNTEAFF
-,TRBJ1-4,TRBD1,TRBV6-2/TRBV6-3,TGTGCCAGCAGTCAGTCGGGACAGAATGAAAAACTGTTTTTT,CASSQSGQNEKLFF
-,TRBJ2-3,-,TRBV20-1,TGCAGTGCTAGTGGCGGGCTCGATACGCAGTATTTT,CSASGGLDTQYF
few,TRBJ1-1,TRBD1,TRBV29-1,TGCAGCAGCGGACAGGTTGAAGCTTTCTTT,CSSGQVEAFF
-,TRBJ1-6,-,TRBV6-5,TGTGCCAGCAGCCCTCCGGGGAAGTCACCCCTCCACTTT,CASSPPGKSPLHF
-,TRBJ2-1,-,TRBV5-1,TGCGCCAGCAGCTGGGGACTGCTTTCGGATGAGCAGTTCTTC,CASSWGLLSDEQFF
many,TRBJ2-3,-,TRBV6-1,TGTGCCAGCAATCCGAATCATGGGGCAGCGCAGTATTTT,CASNPNHGAAQYF
-,TRBJ1-6,TRBD1,TRBV29-1,TGCAGCGTTAGTACCGGGACAGGGAATTCACCCCTCCACTTT,CSVSTGTGNSPLHF
-,TRBJ2-1,TRBD1,TRBV6-5,TGTGCCAGCAGTTACGGACAGGGCATGAGGCAGTTCTTC,CASSYGQGMRQFF
-,TRBJ2-1,-,TRBV21-1,TGTACCAGCAGCAAAGCCCGGTTCGGGAGGCTCCCCTACAATGAGCAGTTCTTC,CTSSKARFGRLPYNEQFF
many,TRBJ2-7,-,TRBV7-2,TGTGCCAGCAGCTTTCTATCCAGGGACGAGCAGTACTTC,CASSFLSRDEQYF
few,TRBJ2-3,-,TRBV29-1,TGCAGCGCCCTGAAGTTCTCCACAGATACGCAGTATTTT,CSALKFSTDTQYF
few,TRBJ2-1,-,TRBV4-3,TGCGCCAGCAGCCAAGATTCGATACTCAACAATGAGCAGTTCTTC,CASSQDSILNNEQFF
-,TRBJ2-7,-,TRBV25-1,TGTGCCAGCAGCGCTTATAGTGCCTACGAGCAGTACTTC,CASSAYSAYEQYF
many,TRBJ2-7,-,TRBV6-2/TRBV6-3,TGTGCCAGCAGTGGGACGGCCCAAACCTCCTACGAGCAGTACTTC,CASSGTAQTSYEQYF
-,TRBJ2-7,TRBD1,TRBV6-2/TRBV6-3,TGTGCCAGCAGCCAACCTCGACAGGGGAGTTACGAGCAGTACTTC,CASSQPRQGSYEQYF
-,TRBJ2-5,TRBD2,TRBV6-5,TGTGCCAGCAGTCCATCGGGTAGCGGGGGGGAGGAGACCCAGTACTTC,CASSPSGSGGEETQYF